This TCR beta chain is drawn from a study of T cell repertoires in cytomegalovirus infection. MiXCR, run by TCRdb on the reads, gives a single entry per CDR3 protein. Of roughly 760,000 distinct CDR3 sequences listed, roughly 36% are singletons. This clonotype was counted between two and nine times. Germline lookup yields CDR1 SNHLY and CDR2 FYNNEI. The CDR3 is made up of 13 amino acids. V was pared by 3 bases and J by 9 bases, with 12 bases between. Sequenced material: PBMCs. The source of this sequence is a human donor in good health (CMV status not recorded). Some clones in this sample may be carry-over from other donors' samples. V and J are TRBV2 and TRBJ2-1; D is perhaps TRBD1 (6 bases). CDR3 in amino acids: CASSDLGAGEQFF. Written as DNA, the CDR3 is TGTGCCAGCAGTGATCTGGGGGCCGGTGAGCAGTTCTTC.